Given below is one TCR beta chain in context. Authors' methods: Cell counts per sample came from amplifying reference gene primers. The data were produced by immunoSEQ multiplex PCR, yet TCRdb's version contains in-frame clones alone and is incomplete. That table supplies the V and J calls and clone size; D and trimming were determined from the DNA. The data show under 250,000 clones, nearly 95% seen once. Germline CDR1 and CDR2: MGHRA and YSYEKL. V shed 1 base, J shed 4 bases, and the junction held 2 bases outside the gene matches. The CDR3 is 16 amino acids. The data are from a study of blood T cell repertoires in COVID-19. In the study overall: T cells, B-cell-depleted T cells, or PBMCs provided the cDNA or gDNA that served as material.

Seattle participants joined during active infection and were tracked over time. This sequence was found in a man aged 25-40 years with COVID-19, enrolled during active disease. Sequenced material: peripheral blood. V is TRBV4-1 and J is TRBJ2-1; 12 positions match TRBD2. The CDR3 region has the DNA TGCGCCAGCAGCCAAGGACTAGCGGGGGTGTACAATGAGCAGTTCTTC. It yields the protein CASSQGLAGVYNEQFF.